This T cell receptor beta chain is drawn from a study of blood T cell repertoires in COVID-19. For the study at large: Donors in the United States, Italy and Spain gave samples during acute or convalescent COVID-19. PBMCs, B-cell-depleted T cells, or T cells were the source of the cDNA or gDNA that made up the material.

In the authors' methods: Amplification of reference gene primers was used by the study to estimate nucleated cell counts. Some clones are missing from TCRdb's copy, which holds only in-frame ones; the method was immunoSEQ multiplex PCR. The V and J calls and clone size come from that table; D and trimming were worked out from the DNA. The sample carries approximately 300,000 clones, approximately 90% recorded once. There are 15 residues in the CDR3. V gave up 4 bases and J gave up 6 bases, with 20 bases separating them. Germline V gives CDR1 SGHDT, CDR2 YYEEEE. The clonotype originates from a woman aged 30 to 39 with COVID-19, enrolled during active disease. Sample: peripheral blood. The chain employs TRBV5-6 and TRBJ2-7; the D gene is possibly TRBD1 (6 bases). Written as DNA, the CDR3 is TGTGCCAGCAGCCAGCCTTCAGGGGTCGTACGCGAGCAGTACTTC. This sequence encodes CASSQPSGVVREQYF.